This record concerns one T cell receptor (beta chain) sequence. Its target antigen remains unknown. The sample holds no much larger clone one base away, and base qualities are not on file. The source of the sample is a study of T cell responses to AZD1222 COVID-19 vaccine (dated by TCRdb to about 2021). Describing the broader study: Because spike-specific TCR depth and breadth did not differ between the two schedules, AZD1222 recipients who got a second dose at roughly 4 weeks were pooled with those who got a second dose at roughly 12 weeks. A total of 230 to 250 trial participants underwent TCR sequencing, of whom 200 to 220 received two doses of AZD1222 and approximately 25 received two doses of the MenACWY control vaccine. Trial participants were enrolled into age subgroups of 18-55, 56-69 and 70-plus years, which contained approximately 150, 28 and 58 TCR-sequenced participants, respectively.

From a lookup of the germline V gene (reference sequence), CDR1 and CDR2 are DFQATT and SNEGSKA. Reading from cysteine to phenylalanine, the CDR3 counts 17 amino acids. The DNA shown is the 51-base CDR3, in frame from base 1. Trimming at the junction amounts to 3 bases on V and 3 bases on J, and the germline ends lie 23 bases apart. General findings and caveats noted by the study authors: Participants were mostly white British and included more females than males, and it was suggested by the authors that clonal diversity may have been underestimated. Conclusions about previously exposed vaccinees were limited because only five to seven AZD1222 recipients were SARS-CoV-2 seropositive at baseline. After two AZD1222 doses, both the breadth and the depth of spike-specific TCRs were significantly higher than at day 0 and than in MenACWY recipients. Because no day 14 peak-response samples were available, the repertoires could be characterized only after the peak T cell response. Nearly half of unique spike-specific TCRs reportedly recognized epitopes outside regions mutated in the B.1.351 and B.1.1.7 variants. The vaccine-associated CD4 TCRs covered the entire spike protein, and the dominant responses fell in regions 160-218 and 743-854. The 56-69-year group was small, and its depth increase did not reach significance, likely because of low power.

Interpreted using the paper, the time point label stands for: baseline before first vaccination. Samples from vaccinated people were obtained from the UK trials COV001 and COV002, which included a single-blind randomized controlled phase 2/3 trial of AZD1222 (ChAdOx1 nCoV-19) in healthy adults. Trial participant PBMC samples were collected at day 0 and day 28 after the second dose for TCRbeta chain sequencing. The CDR3 regions of human TCRbeta chains were subjected to immunosequencing. As for how the authors treated the data: Repertoire TCRs were matched against a reference library of SARS-CoV-2-specific TCRs generated with the MIRA antigen-specificity platform. Breadth was defined as the fraction of unique TCRs that were SARS-CoV-2-associated, and depth was defined as the fraction of total T cells that were SARS-CoV-2-associated. Using the MIRA data, each spike-specific TCR was mapped to the spike region that the TCR reacts to and placed in a CD4 or CD8 class. Log10-transformed breadth and depth values were compared by one-way ANOVA with Sidak's multiple comparisons tests. TCRdb retrieved this table from immuneACCESS and kept in-frame rearrangements only. Not all clones are present; in checked studies, unresolved V genes account for under half, and no reason is known for the remainder. Clone size and V and J calls were adopted from that table, with D and trimming inferred from the DNA. The sample contains about 120,000 clones, 91% of them found a single time. Of the sample, approximately 3% falls within the top ten clones.

This TCR derives from an adult in good health. The rearrangement combines TRBV20-1 with TRBJ1-1; no confident D gene assignment can be made. This sample comprised peripheral blood, obtained on day 0 of AZD1222 vaccination. This receptor has the CDR3 CSASGQGLGIQDTEAFF. DNA sequence: TGCAGTGCTAGTGGTCAAGGACTGGGGATTCAGGACACTGAAGCTTTCTTT.